This T cell receptor (beta chain) originates from a study of OX40 agonist ivuxolimab in advanced cancers. About the research overall: The dose-escalation cohort was about 86% male, with a mean age of 60 years, ranging about 23 to 79. Study-wide findings and caveats: Partly responding patients at 0.1-3.0 mg/kg showed some of the smallest clonal expansion.

Clones were read by immunoSEQ multiplex PCR, and TCRdb kept only the in-frame ones, dropping some. The profile shows 30,000 or so clones, roughly 89% of them singletons. In regard to this clone: Its antigen is unidentified.

The sample consisted of CD4+ or CD8+ T cells sorted from blood, taken in a trial of the OX40 agonist ivuxolimab. This TCR derives from an adult with an advanced solid tumor such as melanoma, head and neck, liver or kidney cancer.

CDR3: CASKTKAGGYEQYF. DNA for the CDR3: TGTGCCAGCAAAACGAAAGCGGGAGGGTACGAGCAGTACTTC. This chain joins TRBV6-6 and TRBJ2-7, with 10 nucleotides matching TRBD2. This CDR3 spans 14 amino acids. CDR1 is MNHNY, CDR2 SVGAGI, per germline (reference sequence). The V segment lost 7 bases and the J segment 4 bases; nucleotides outside the gene matches: 7.